The 6 T cell receptor beta chains presented below share a single source sample, sequenced in a study of beta chain features in type 1 diabetes. Study-level results: In every one of the four CD4+ subsets, TCRB CDR3s were moderately but significantly shorter in Type 1 diabetes patients.

The authors reverse transcribed all of the isolated RNA, so sequencing captured expressed TCRB transcripts. Clones were sequenced by immunoSEQ multiplex PCR, and TCRdb holds only the in-frame ones, with some missing. The sample lists about 660,000 clones; 11% to 15% were seen once. No antigen is known for these receptors. The source material was naive CD4+ T cells from blood. The receptors stem from a young man with type 1 diabetes.

CDR3 in DNA: TGCAGTGCTCCAGGCCCCAAACAAGCTTTCTTT. Its protein product is CSAPGPKQAFF. The V gene is TRBV20-1, the J gene TRBJ1-1; D ambiguous. Deletions cut 5 bases from V and 9 bases from J, with 13 bases between. CDR3 length: 11 amino acids. Looked up from germline, CDR1 is DFQATT and CDR2 is SNEGSKA (reference sequence).

The chain combines TRBV20-1 with TRBJ1-1, with unresolved D. Between the trimmed V and J ends, which lost 6 bases and 10 bases, there was a span of 9 bases. Germline assignment: CDR1 DFQATT and CDR2 SNEGSKA (reference sequence). This CDR3 has 9 residues. CDR3 DNA sequence: TGCAGTGCCTCAGATTTAGCTTTCTTT. Encoded protein: CSASDLAFF.

V usage is TRBV6-6 and J usage is TRBJ1-2, with a weak D call TRBD1 (6 bases). The V end was cut by 5 bases, the J end by 7 bases, with 17 bases between. CDR3 size: 14 residues. In germline, CDR1 is MNHNY, CDR2 SVGAGI (reference sequence). CDR3 region: CASSQDAGGGGYTF. The CDR3 nucleotides read TGTGCCAGCAGTCAAGATGCAGGAGGGGGTGGCTACACCTTC.

In this sample, this clone turned up a few times. The V gene is TRBV7-2, the J gene TRBJ2-3; no definite D call. V was cut by 5 bases and J by 4 bases, with 16 bases left in between. This CDR3 has 15 amino acids. Germline CDR1 reads SGHTA; CDR2 reads FQGNSA. The CDR3 reads CASSVGGSRADTQYF. Written as DNA, the CDR3 is TGTGCCAGCAGCGTCGGTGGTAGCCGGGCAGATACGCAGTATTTT. The complete variable domain, with remaining parts taken from reference TRBV7-2 and TRBJ2-3, reads GAGVSQSPSNKVTEKGKDVELRCDPISGHTALYWYRQSLGQGLEFLIYFQGNSAPDKSGLPSDRFSAERTGGSVSTLTIQRTQQEDSAVYLCASSVGGSRADTQYFGPGTRLTVL.

The chain recombines TRBV2 with TRBJ2-5; possible D gene TRBD2, 5 bases. The CDR3 sequence is 15 residues long. Germline V gene sequence: CDR1 SNHLY, CDR2 FYNNEI. The germline V and J ends were trimmed by 4 bases and 5 bases, with 17 bases remaining between them. DNA for the CDR3: TGTGCCAGCAGTGTAGGCGGGCCGGGGATTGAGACCCAGTACTTC. It yields the protein CASSVGGPGIETQYF. The complete variable domain, with remaining parts taken from reference TRBV2 and TRBJ2-5, reads EPEVTQTPSHQVTQMGQEVILRCVPISNHLYFYWYRQILGQKVEFLVSFYNNEISEKSEIFDDQFSVERPDGSNFTLKIRSTKLEDSAMYFCASSVGGPGIETQYFGPGTRLLVL.

This clone was seen only a few times. The rearrangement joins TRBV19 to TRBJ1-1; D possibly corresponds to TRBD1 (5 bases). Germline V lookup: CDR1 LNHDA, CDR2 SQIVND (reference sequence). Trimming took off 3 bases at V and 4 bases at J, with 9 bases between the two ends. The length of the CDR3 is 13 residues. In DNA, the CDR3 is TGTGCCAGTAGTATGGCCGGGGGCACTGAAGCTTTCTTT. This sequence encodes CASSMAGGTEAFF.